This T cell receptor beta chain comes out of a study of early T cells in non-severe SARS-CoV-2 infection. This clonotype was counted at least ten times. Its target is not known. Notes on the study in general: Lookups in VDJdb leaned toward anti-spike CD8 responses and missed private and CD4 specificities.

One entry per CDR3 protein results from TCRdb running MiXCR on the 5' RACE reads. The table includes tens of thousands of distinct CDR3 sequences, 4.5% to 5% detected once. The sequencing sample was made of whole blood. The clonotype comes from an adult who was a healthcare worker with PCR-confirmed SARS-CoV-2 infection or an uninfected control (not recorded which).

This CDR3 reads CASTPRTGNWDTQYF. The CDR3, as DNA: TGTGCCAGCACCCCCCGGACAGGGAATTGGGACACGCAGTATTTT. The chain is built from TRBV12-3 or TRBV12-4 and TRBJ2-3; 8 bases map to TRBD1. V was pared by 7 bases and J by 9 bases, with 15 bases of the junction left unmatched. The length of the CDR3 is 15 residues.